This T cell receptor (beta chain) was sequenced in a study of regulatory T cells in long-lasting Graves disease. This clonotype was observed at least ten times. With iRepertoire HTBI primers and Arm-PCR of CDR3 regions, TCR beta libraries were built. TCRdb processed the multiplex PCR reads anew with MiXCR; each CDR3 protein has one entry. Of about 200,000 distinct CDR3 sequences listed, 15% to 20% were seen once; the top ten hold 10% to 15%. Germline CDR1 reads LNHDA; CDR2 reads SQIVND (reference sequence). Trimming shortened V by 3 bases and J by 10 bases, and 16 bases separated the two germline ends. This CDR3 is 14 amino acids long. The time point denotes: newly diagnosed GD, antithyroid drugs for less than 3 months. From RNA extracted from PBMCs, the TCR library was made. This sample also belongs to another study, concerning T cells in Graves' hyperthyroidism and ophthalmopathy. That study reports: Blood also held most thyroid clonotypes expanded beyond 0.001.

The sequences come from peripheral blood mononuclear cells (PBMCs), collected at new diagnosis, from a patient treated with antithyroid drugs. This chain connects TRBV19 to TRBJ2-1; D not resolved. This clonotype originated in a woman aged 25-40 years with Graves disease. CDR3 amino acids: CASSMGTAEAEQFF. DNA for the CDR3: TGTGCCAGTAGTATGGGCACGGCCGAAGCGGAGCAGTTCTTC.